This T cell receptor (beta chain) was retrieved from a study of blood T cell repertoires in COVID-19. CDR1 is SGHRS, CDR2 YFSETQ, per germline. Trimming removed 1 base from V and 5 bases from J; junction bases left unmatched: 6. CDR3 length: 16 amino acids. How the authors handled the data: Researchers report that nucleated cell counts were estimated from reference gene primer amplification. Sequencing was performed with immunoSEQ multiplex PCR; in TCRdb, only in-frame clones are kept and a portion is missing. The DNA was the basis for D and trimming; V, J and clone size are from that table. This table holds 150,000 to 180,000 clones, roughly four fifths found once.

The sample comprised peripheral blood. The J gene is TRBJ1-2, the V gene TRBV5-1; 12 bases are a match to TRBD1. This sequence originates from a man older than 75 with acute or convalescent COVID-19. The CDR3 region has the DNA TGCGCCAGCAGCTTGCAAGGGACAGGGGGCGGATATGGCTACACCTTC. Its translation is CASSLQGTGGGYGYTF.